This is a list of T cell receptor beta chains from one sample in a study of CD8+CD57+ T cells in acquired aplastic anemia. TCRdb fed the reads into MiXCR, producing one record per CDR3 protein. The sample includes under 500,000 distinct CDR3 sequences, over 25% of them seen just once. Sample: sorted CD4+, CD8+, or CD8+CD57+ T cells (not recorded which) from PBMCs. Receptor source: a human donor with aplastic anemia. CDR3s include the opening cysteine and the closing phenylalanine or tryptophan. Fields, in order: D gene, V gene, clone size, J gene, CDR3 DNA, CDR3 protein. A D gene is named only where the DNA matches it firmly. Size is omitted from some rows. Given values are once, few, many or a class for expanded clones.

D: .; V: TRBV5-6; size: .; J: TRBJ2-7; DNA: TGTGCCAGCAGCCCTAAGACAGGAACTTCCTACGAGCAGTACTTC; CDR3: CASSPKTGTSYEQYF
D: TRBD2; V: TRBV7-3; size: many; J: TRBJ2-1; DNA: TGTGCCAGCAGCTTATTGGCGGGAGGGCCGGGGAATGAGCAGTTCTTC; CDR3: CASSLLAGGPGNEQFF
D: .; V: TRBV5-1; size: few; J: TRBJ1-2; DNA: TGCGCCAGCAGCCCGGAAGAGGGGGGTTTGGGCTATGGCTACACCTTC; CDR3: CASSPEEGGLGYGYTF
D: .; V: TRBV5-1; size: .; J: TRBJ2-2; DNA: TGCGCCAGCACCAAAGGGGGGTCCGGGGAGCTGTTTTTT; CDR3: CASTKGGSGELFF
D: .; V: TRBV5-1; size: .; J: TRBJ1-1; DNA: TGCGCCAGCAGTTTTGCAGATTCTGAAGCTTTCTTT; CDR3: CASSFADSEAFF
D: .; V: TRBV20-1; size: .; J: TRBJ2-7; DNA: TGCAGTTTAACCCCGGGACAATCCTACGAGCAGTACTTC; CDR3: CSLTPGQSYEQYF
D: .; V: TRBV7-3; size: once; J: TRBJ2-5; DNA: TGTGCCAGCAGCCAGACTAGTAGGGGCCAAGAGACCCAGTACTTC; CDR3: CASSQTSRGQETQYF
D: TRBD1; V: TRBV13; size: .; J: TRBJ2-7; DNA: TGTGCCAGCAGCTTGGGGGCAGGGGGAAGTGACGAGCAGTACTTC; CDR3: CASSLGAGGSDEQYF
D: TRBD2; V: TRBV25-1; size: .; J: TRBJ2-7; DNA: TGTGCCAGCTCCGGGACTAGCCCCTACGAGCAGTACTTC; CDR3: CASSGTSPYEQYF
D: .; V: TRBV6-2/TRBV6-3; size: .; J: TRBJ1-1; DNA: TGTGCCAGCAGTTACTTAGACAGAATGAACACTGAAGCTTTCTTT; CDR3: CASSYLDRMNTEAFF
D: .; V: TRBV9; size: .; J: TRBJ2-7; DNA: TGTGCCAGCAGCGTAGATGCGGATCCCTCCTACGAGCAGTACTTC; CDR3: CASSVDADPSYEQYF
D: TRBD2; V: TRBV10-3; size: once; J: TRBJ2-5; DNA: TGTGCCAGACGACAGGGACTAGCGGAAGAGACCCAGTACTTC; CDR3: CARRQGLAEETQYF
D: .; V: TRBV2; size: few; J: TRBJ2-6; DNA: TGTGCCAGCAGTCCTGGGATAGCTGGGGCCAACGTCCTGACTTTC; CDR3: CASSPGIAGANVLTF
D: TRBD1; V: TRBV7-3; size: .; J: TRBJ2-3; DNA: TGTGCCAGCAGTCCCCCCGGGACAGGCGGGGTTACGCAGTATTTT; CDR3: CASSPPGTGGVTQYF
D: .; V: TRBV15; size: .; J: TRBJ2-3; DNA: TGTGCCACCAGCAACTCCCGGACCACAATAAGCACAGATACGCAGTATTTT; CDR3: CATSNSRTTISTDTQYF
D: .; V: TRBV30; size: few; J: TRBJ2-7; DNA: TGTGCCTGCCAGAGGGACACTCCCTCCTACGAGCAGTACTTC; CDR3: CACQRDTPSYEQYF
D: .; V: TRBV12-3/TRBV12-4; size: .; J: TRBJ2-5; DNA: TGTGCCAGCAGTTCAGGGGCGGGGGAGACCCAGTACTTC; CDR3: CASSSGAGETQYF
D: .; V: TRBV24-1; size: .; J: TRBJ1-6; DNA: TGTGCCACCATCCGCCCCCCGGGACCGCCTTATCCCCTCCACTTT; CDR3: CATIRPPGPPYPLHF
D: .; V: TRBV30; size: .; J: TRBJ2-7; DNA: TGTGCCTGGAGTGTACGAACGGGGACGCACTCCTACGAGCAGTACTTC; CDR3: CAWSVRTGTHSYEQYF
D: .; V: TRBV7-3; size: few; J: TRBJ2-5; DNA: TGTGCCAGCAGCACAGGACAACCTGGGGAGACCCAGTACTTC; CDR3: CASSTGQPGETQYF
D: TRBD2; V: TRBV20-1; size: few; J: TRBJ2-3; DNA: TGCAGTGCCTTCGACCTAGCGGGAGTTTTTACAGATACGCAGTATTTT; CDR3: CSAFDLAGVFTDTQYF
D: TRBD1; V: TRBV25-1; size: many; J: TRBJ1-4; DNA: TGTGCCAGCAGTGATGGACAGGGGAGAACTAATGAAAAACTGTTTTTT; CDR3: CASSDGQGRTNEKLFF
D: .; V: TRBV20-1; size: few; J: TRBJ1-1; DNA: TGCAGTGCGTTCAGTGCGGCTATGAACACTGAAGCTTTCTTT; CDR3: CSAFSAAMNTEAFF
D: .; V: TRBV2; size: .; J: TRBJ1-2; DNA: TGTGCCAGCAGGGGGCCTAGTCTGGTTGGCTACACCTTC; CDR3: CASRGPSLVGYTF
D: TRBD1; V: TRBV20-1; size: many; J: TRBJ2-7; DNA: TGCAGTGCTCACCCCGGGACAGGATCGTCCTACGAGCAGTACTTC; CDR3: CSAHPGTGSSYEQYF
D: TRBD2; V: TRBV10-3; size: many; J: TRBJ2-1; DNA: TGTGCCATCAGTGGGACTAGCGGCAATGAGCAGTTCTTC; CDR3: CAISGTSGNEQFF
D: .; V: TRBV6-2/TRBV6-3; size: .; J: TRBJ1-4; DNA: TGTGCCAGCAGTTCCTGGGGTGAAAAACTGTTTTTT; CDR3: CASSSWGEKLFF